Sequencing of this TCR beta chain was carried out in a study of post-analysis software for immune sequencing data. Study information: Disease courses included relapsing-remitting, secondary progressive and progressive-relapsing multiple sclerosis.

The ends lost 7 bases at V and 5 bases at J; junction bases unmatched: 20. The CDR3 has 17 residues. Germline CDR1 and CDR2: SGHRS and YFSETQ. Libraries were made from TCR beta cDNA, and they carried unique molecular identifiers. There were about 1 to 10 million T cells, and 510,000 or so cDNA molecules came from them. TCRdb re-called the PCR reads with MiXCR, one entry per CDR3 protein. The sample has about 770,000 distinct CDR3 sequences, around 45% seen once. Findings of the study overall: Among multiple sclerosis patients, normalized Chao1 diversity was significantly below that of controls. Strong same-batch co-clustering of samples appeared with F measure clustering. TRBV5-6, TRBV5-1 and TRBV20-1 were among 4 or 5 TRBV segments more frequent in patients than controls.

This clonotype was detected only a few times. The antigen is unknown. The chain employs TRBV5-1 and TRBJ2-5; 7 nucleotides agree with TRBD2. The receptor comes from a girl between 10 and 17 years old with multiple sclerosis. The sequenced sample consisted of blood. CDR3 region: CASSRNPAGRGPETQYF. The CDR3 DNA reads as TGCGCCAGCTCTAGGAACCCAGCGGGGAGAGGGCCCGAGACCCAGTACTTC.